A selection of T cell receptor beta chains follows, all from one sample in a study of blood T cell repertoires in COVID-19. Only in-frame clones appear in the TCRdb table, and some are missing; sequencing was by immunoSEQ multiplex PCR. The data contain 250,000 to 300,000 clones, 90% of them singletons. Sequencing input: peripheral blood. Every receptor here comes from a woman in her fifties or sixties with COVID-19, enrolled during active disease. Both conserved end residues are trimmed from each CDR3. The order of the fields is J gene, V gene, D gene, CDR3 protein. D genes are given only for firm matches.

j_gene: TRBJ2-5; v_gene: TRBV10-3; d_gene: TRBD2; CDR3aa: AISESYLAGQETQY
j_gene: TRBJ2-5; v_gene: TRBV5-1; d_gene: TRBD1; CDR3aa: ASSPDRAVGETQY
j_gene: TRBJ2-2; v_gene: TRBV30; d_gene: TRBD1; CDR3aa: AWGTGNTGELF
j_gene: TRBJ1-1; v_gene: TRBV12-3/TRBV12-4; d_gene: NA; CDR3aa: ASSLAGNTEAF
j_gene: TRBJ1-3; v_gene: TRBV3-1/TRBV3-2; d_gene: NA; CDR3aa: ASSFTGRGGNTIY
j_gene: TRBJ1-1; v_gene: TRBV3-1/TRBV3-2; d_gene: TRBD1; CDR3aa: ASSLGTGNTEAF
j_gene: TRBJ2-1; v_gene: TRBV6-5; d_gene: TRBD1; CDR3aa: ASSSIRGLSYNEQF
j_gene: TRBJ2-6; v_gene: TRBV6-2/TRBV6-3; d_gene: NA; CDR3aa: ASSRLQTGANVLT
j_gene: TRBJ2-5; v_gene: TRBV27; d_gene: NA; CDR3aa: ASSLNRATETQY
j_gene: TRBJ2-5; v_gene: TRBV5-6; d_gene: NA; CDR3aa: ASSSGYQETQY
j_gene: TRBJ2-1; v_gene: TRBV7-9; d_gene: NA; CDR3aa: ASTPWPEGFGEQF
j_gene: TRBJ2-3; v_gene: TRBV5-4; d_gene: NA; CDR3aa: ASSFPDSRRDTQY
j_gene: TRBJ2-3; v_gene: TRBV7-2; d_gene: NA; CDR3aa: ASSLMGASTDTQY
j_gene: TRBJ2-1; v_gene: TRBV7-2; d_gene: NA; CDR3aa: ASSLGAQGGNEQF
j_gene: TRBJ1-1; v_gene: TRBV5-6; d_gene: NA; CDR3aa: ASSFNGRAEAF
j_gene: TRBJ2-2; v_gene: TRBV29-1; d_gene: TRBD2; CDR3aa: SVSGGVSTGELF
j_gene: TRBJ1-3; v_gene: TRBV6-2/TRBV6-3; d_gene: NA; CDR3aa: ASSYPYLSGNTIY
j_gene: TRBJ2-3; v_gene: TRBV4-3; d_gene: TRBD2; CDR3aa: ASSQRGGGVDTQY
j_gene: TRBJ1-2; v_gene: TRBV9; d_gene: NA; CDR3aa: ASSVLMTGTNYGYT
j_gene: TRBJ2-1; v_gene: TRBV19; d_gene: NA; CDR3aa: ATSGLSYNEQF
j_gene: TRBJ2-3; v_gene: TRBV18; d_gene: NA; CDR3aa: ASSRTRGSASTDTQY
j_gene: TRBJ2-1; v_gene: TRBV7-9; d_gene: NA; CDR3aa: ASTIRGYNEQF
j_gene: TRBJ2-2; v_gene: TRBV21-1; d_gene: NA; CDR3aa: ASSKVRGGILNTGELF
j_gene: TRBJ1-1; v_gene: TRBV29-1; d_gene: NA; CDR3aa: SAAEGGGVTEAF
j_gene: TRBJ2-4; v_gene: TRBV6-5; d_gene: TRBD2; CDR3aa: ASGRGIDKNIQY
j_gene: TRBJ1-5; v_gene: TRBV2; d_gene: TRBD1; CDR3aa: ASSGTGGGNQPQH
j_gene: TRBJ1-4; v_gene: TRBV3-1/TRBV3-2; d_gene: TRBD1; CDR3aa: ASSVTTGANEKLF
j_gene: TRBJ1-5; v_gene: TRBV7-2; d_gene: TRBD1; CDR3aa: ASSPWTGDQPQH
j_gene: TRBJ1-3; v_gene: TRBV27; d_gene: TRBD1; CDR3aa: ASSLFQGDGNTIY